Given below is one T cell receptor (beta chain) in context. This sample is part of a study of blood T cell repertoires in COVID-19. Generated by immunoSEQ multiplex PCR, the TCRdb table keeps only in-frame clones and is missing some. The table includes 170,000 or so clones, roughly 90% detected once. Germline CDR1 reads SGDLS; CDR2 reads YYNGEE. J was trimmed by 1 base and V by 6 bases; bases with no gene match: 6. The CDR3 is 15 residues long. This chain uses TRBV9 with TRBJ2-2, with 7 positions matching TRBD2. The source material was peripheral blood. The clonotype was recovered from a man aged 50 to 60 with acute or convalescent COVID-19. CDR3 amino acids: CASTKSGENTGELFF. DNA of the CDR3: TGTGCCAGCACCAAAAGCGGGGAGAACACCGGGGAGCTGTTTTTT.